This passage covers 30 T cell receptor beta chains from one sample sequenced in a study of cytomegalovirus exposure and HLA in healthy donors. Only in-frame clones appear in the TCRdb table, and some are missing; sequencing was by immunoSEQ multiplex PCR. The sample consists of about 95,000 clones, about 85% of them appearing once. The sequenced sample was PBMCs. The source of these receptors is a man younger than 30 in good health and CMV-seropositive.

V is TRBV27 and J is TRBJ1-1; TRBD1 matches at 12 bases. With V trimmed by 5 bases and J by 11 bases, 9 bases remained unmatched. Germline V gives CDR1 MNHEY, CDR2 SMNVEV (reference sequence). This CDR3 is 14 amino acids long. The CDR3 DNA sequence: TGTGCCAGCAGTCTAAGGGGACAGGGGGCGCCGGCTTTCTTT. It specifies CASSLRGQGAPAFF.

This chain joins TRBV19 and TRBJ2-2; 9 bases match TRBD2. The germline CDR1 and CDR2 sequences are LNHDA and SQIVND (reference sequence). CDR3 length: 16 residues. V shed 10 bases, J shed 4 bases, and the junction held 13 bases outside the gene matches. CDR3 in amino acids: CATKGKGTSSTGELFF. The CDR3 DNA reads TGTGCCACCAAAGGGAAGGGGACTAGCAGCACCGGGGAGCTGTTTTTT. Filled out from reference TRBV19 and TRBJ2-2, the complete variable domain reads DGGITQSPKYLFRKEGQNVTLSCEQNLNHDAMYWYRQDPGQGLRLIYYSQIVNDFQKGDIAEGYSVSREKKESFPLTVTSAQKNPTAFYLCATKGKGTSSTGELFFGEGSRLTVL.

V usage is TRBV5-1 and J usage is TRBJ2-5; tentative D call: TRBD2 (5 bases). Trimming removed 4 bases from V and 4 bases from J, with 11 bases in between. Germline loops: CDR1 SGHRS, CDR2 YFSETQ. This CDR3 region has 13 residues. The CDR3 is CASSPDLRETQYF. CDR3 bases: TGCGCCAGCAGCCCGGACTTGAGAGAGACCCAGTACTTC.

The chain employs TRBV7-9 and TRBJ2-1, with TRBD2 matching 7 bases. Germline CDR1 reads SEHNR; CDR2 reads FQNEAQ (reference sequence). The CDR3 loop spans 14 amino acids. The V and J ends lost 11 bases and 3 bases, in that order; junction bases with no gene match: 10. Written as DNA, the CDR3 is TGTGCCTTCCGGCAACGGGAGGACTACAATGAGCAGTTCTTC. Translation: CAFRQREDYNEQFF.

The chain carries TRBV4-1 and TRBJ2-1, with a tentative D call TRBD2 (6 bases). Trimming shortened V by 6 bases and J by 4 bases, and 13 bases separated the two germline ends. This CDR3 comprises 14 residues. Germline V gene sequence: CDR1 MGHRA, CDR2 YSYEKL. CDR3 sequence: CASSLTTSYNEQFF. The CDR3 region has the DNA TGCGCCAGCAGTCTGACGACTAGTTACAATGAGCAGTTCTTC.

The rearrangement uses TRBV7-9 and TRBJ2-2, with 7 bases identical to TRBD2. Germline values: CDR1 SEHNR, CDR2 FQNEAQ (reference sequence). The CDR3 is made up of 15 amino acids. The V gene end was trimmed by 5 bases and the J gene end by 7 bases; junction bases not matched to a gene: 10. The CDR3 here is CASSKLELAIGELFF. The CDR3 nucleotides read TGTGCCAGCAGCAAACTGGAACTAGCGATCGGGGAGCTGTTTTTT.

This chain uses TRBV9 with TRBJ1-2, with 8 bases that match TRBD1. Germline V gene lookup returns CDR1 SGDLS and CDR2 YYNGEE. Unmatched junction bases numbered 12, after V lost 3 bases and J lost 8 bases. The CDR3 extends over 15 amino acids. CDR3 nucleotides: TGTGCCAGCAGCGGACAGGACAGGGAGGGAGAAGGCTACACCTTC. It yields the protein CASSGQDREGEGYTF.

The CDR3 DNA is TGTGCCAGCAGCCCGTTCGGTAGCGGGAGAAACACAGATACGCAGTATTTT. Translation gives CASSPFGSGRNTDTQYF. The chain uses TRBV7-3 and TRBJ2-3, with 9 bases fitting TRBD2. Per germline, CDR1 SGHTA and CDR2 FQGTGA. CDR3 length: 17 residues. V trimming: 5 bases; J trimming: 2 bases; junction bases outside the gene matches: 11.

The rearrangement joins TRBV19 to TRBJ1-1, with 8 nucleotides matching TRBD1. The CDR3 runs to 14 residues. Germline lookup yields CDR1 LNHDA and CDR2 SQIVND (reference sequence). V lost 7 bases to trimming and J lost 6 bases; unmatched junction nucleotides: 10. The CDR3 bases are TGTGCCAGTACCGCCCAGGGACAGGTGGCTGAAGCTTTCTTT. Translation gives CASTAQGQVAEAFF.

V gene TRBV7-3 combines with J gene TRBJ2-1; 8 bases are shared with TRBD2. The CDR3 contains 14 residues. V gave up 5 bases and J gave up 7 bases; unmatched junction bases: 7. Germline CDR1 reads SGHTA; CDR2 reads FQGTGA. The DNA for the CDR3 is TGTGCCAGCAGCCCTGGGACTAGGGAGAATGAGCAGTTCTTC. Protein product: CASSPGTRENEQFF.

The J gene is TRBJ2-5, the V gene TRBV29-1; D is unresolved. Per germline, CDR1 SQVTM and CDR2 ANQGSEA. The CDR3 length is 14 residues. Trimming left V 2 bases short and J 0 bases short, with 10 bases between. CDR3 loop: CSVEYVAHQETQYF. DNA for the CDR3: TGCAGCGTTGAATATGTGGCCCACCAAGAGACCCAGTACTTC. Full variable domain (outside the CDR3, taken from reference TRBV29-1 and TRBJ2-5): SAVISQKPSRDICQRGTSLTIQCQVDSQVTMMFWYRQQPGQSLTLIATANQGSEATYESGFVIDKFPISRPNLTFSTLTVSNMSPEDSSIYLCSVEYVAHQETQYFGPGTRLLVL.

The chain combines TRBV27 with TRBJ2-3; maybe TRBD2 (6 bases). The CDR3 sequence is 14 residues long. In germline, CDR1 is MNHEY, CDR2 SMNVEV (reference sequence). The V and J ends lost 3 bases and 9 bases respectively, with 16 bases between them. In DNA, the CDR3 is TGTGCCAGCAGTTTGTGGGGGGACGGGGAGACGCAGTATTTT. Its translation: CASSLWGDGETQYF.

CDR3 coding DNA: TGTGCCAGCAGACCCGGACAGAACACTGAAGCTTTCTTT. Protein product: CASRPGQNTEAFF. The V call is TRBV6-5, the J call TRBJ1-1; D is possibly TRBD1 (5 bases). The CDR3 loop spans 13 amino acids. Germline lookup yields CDR1 MNHEY and CDR2 SVGAGI. V was pared by 6 bases and J by 1 base, with 9 bases between.

This chain connects TRBV2 to TRBJ2-1; TRBD2 might be the D (5 bases). Trimming stripped 6 bases from V and 0 bases from J, with 12 bases between. The germline CDR1 and CDR2 sequences are SNHLY and FYNNEI. CDR3 length: 15 residues. CDR3 protein: CASRRTFDSYNEQFF. CDR3 nucleotides: TGTGCCAGCAGGCGGACTTTTGACTCCTACAATGAGCAGTTCTTC.

The rearrangement links TRBV18 to TRBJ2-7; TRBD1 aligns across 9 bases. V trimming: 2 bases; J trimming: 2 bases; junction bases outside the gene matches: 4. This CDR3 region has 15 residues. Germline loops: CDR1 KGHSH, CDR2 LQKENI. The DNA of the CDR3 is TGTGCCAGCTCACCAGCGGGGACAGGGACCTACGAGCAGTACGTC. Protein product: CASSPAGTGTYEQYV.

V usage is TRBV29-1 and J usage is TRBJ2-1; the match to TRBD1 covers 8 bases. CDR1 and CDR2 (germline): SQVTM, ANQGSEA. This CDR3 comprises 13 residues. V shed 6 bases, J shed 6 bases, and the junction held 7 bases outside the gene matches. CDR3 bases: TGCAGCGTAGACAGGGGTTGGATCAATGAGCAGTTCTTC. It yields the protein CSVDRGWINEQFF.

This CDR3 is CASSRGEDEQFF. As DNA, the CDR3 is TGTGCCAGCAGCCGCGGGGAGGATGAGCAGTTCTTC. This chain connects TRBV11-2 to TRBJ2-1, with D possibly TRBD2 on 6 matching bases. V was pared by 5 bases and J by 8 bases, with 10 bases between. Per germline, CDR1 SGHAT and CDR2 FQNNGV. The CDR3 sequence is 12 residues long.

The CDR3: CAISDGTSGMYNEQFF. The CDR3 DNA is TGTGCCATCAGTGACGGGACTAGCGGAATGTACAATGAGCAGTTCTTC. The chain has TRBV10-3 and TRBJ2-1, with TRBD2 matching over 11 bases. The V gene's germline CDR1 is ENHRY and CDR2 SYGVKD. With V trimmed by 3 bases and J by 4 bases, 5 bases remained unmatched. The CDR3 has 16 amino acids.

The chain uses TRBV10-1 and TRBJ2-5, with D maybe TRBD1 (6 bases). Looked up from germline, CDR1 is WNHNN and CDR2 is SYGVQD (reference sequence). Between the trimmed V and J ends, which lost 0 bases and 4 bases, there was a span of 12 bases. This CDR3 is built from 15 residues. The CDR3 DNA reads TGCGCCAGCAGTGAGTCGGATGTGGGGGCAGAGACCCAGTACTTC. It translates to CASSESDVGAETQYF.

This clone came up once. The rearrangement joins TRBV5-1 to TRBJ2-1, with TRBD1 identical over 10 bases. The length of the CDR3 is 15 residues. CDR1 is SGHRS, CDR2 YFSETQ, per germline. After removal of 1 base from V and 6 bases from J, the junction contained 4 bases not matched to a gene. In DNA form, the CDR3 reads TGCGCCAGCAGCTTGACGGGACAGGGGAGCAATGAGCAGTTCTTC. It translates to CASSLTGQGSNEQFF.

By sample share, this clone is medium-sized. J is TRBJ2-2 and V is TRBV4-2; tentative D call: TRBD2 (5 bases). V was shortened by 1 base and J by 7 bases, with 10 bases between the two germline ends. CDR1 is LGHNA, CDR2 YNFKEQ, per germline. This CDR3 comprises 14 residues. CDR3 in amino acids: CASSQGSDVGELFF. The CDR3, as DNA: TGTGCCAGCAGCCAAGGTAGCGACGTCGGGGAGCTGTTTTTT.

This clone has just one count. This chain connects TRBV28 to TRBJ2-1; D possibly corresponds to TRBD2 (5 bases). The CDR3 is 13 residues long. CDR1 is MDHEN, CDR2 SYDVKM, per germline. Trimming took 5 bases from V and 8 from J, leaving 13 bases between them. The CDR3 DNA sequence: TGTGCCAGCAGTCCACTCGGGCGGGATGAGCAGTTCTTC. Amino acid sequence: CASSPLGRDEQFF.

The rearrangement links TRBV27 to TRBJ2-7, with D possibly TRBD2 on 5 matching bases. Germline V CDR1 and CDR2: MNHEY, SMNVEV (reference sequence). This CDR3 spans 13 amino acids. Trimming left V 3 bases short and J 6 bases short, with 12 bases between. For the CDR3, the DNA is TGTGCCAGCAGTTTGGACTCCGCCTCCGAGCAGTACTTC. Amino acid sequence: CASSLDSASEQYF.

The CDR3 coding sequence is TGTGCCAGCAGCGTAGAGGGAGGGGCCTATACGCAGTATTTT. Its protein is CASSVEGGAYTQYF. The chain combines TRBV9 with TRBJ2-3; 7 nucleotides agree with TRBD2. The trim removed 0 bases at V and 7 bases at J, leaving 5 bases unmatched. CDR1 and CDR2 (germline): SGDLS, YYNGEE. The length of the CDR3 is 14 residues.

This chain links TRBV2 with TRBJ2-7, with D unclear. V dropped 7 bases and J dropped 1 base, with 17 bases sitting between them. The length of the CDR3 is 15 residues. From germline, CDR1 is SNHLY and CDR2 FYNNEI. CDR3 bases: TGTGCCAGCATGAAGGCCCGGAGAGAGTCCTACGAGCAGTACGTC. Protein sequence: CASMKARRESYEQYV.

Only a few counts were recorded for this clone. The chain is built from TRBV7-9 and TRBJ2-7, with a weak D call TRBD2 (6 bases). V was clipped by 1 base and J by 2 bases, with 9 bases between them. Germline V CDR1 and CDR2: SEHNR, FQNEAQ (reference sequence). CDR3 size: 14 residues. CDR3 sequence: CASSLGGEAYEQYF. The CDR3 region has the DNA TGTGCCAGCAGCTTAGGCGGGGAAGCCTACGAGCAGTACTTC.

This clone came up a few times. Other DNA sequences in this sample translate to the same CDR3. This chain connects TRBV7-2 to TRBJ2-5, with D hard to call. V shed 5 bases and J shed 1 base, with 5 bases lying between them. The CDR3 totals 12 residues. CDR1 is SGHTA and CDR2 is FQGNSA in the germline V gene. Here the CDR3 DNA reads TGTGCCAGCAGCCCGGGCCAAGAGACCCAGTACTTC. This encodes CASSPGQETQYF. The variable domain in full, completed from reference TRBV7-2 and TRBJ2-5, reads GAGVSQSPSNKVTEKGKDVELRCDPISGHTALYWYRQSLGQGLEFLIYFQGNSAPDKSGLPSDRFSAERTGGSVSTLTIQRTQQEDSAVYLCASSPGQETQYFGPGTRLLVL.

The V gene is TRBV7-9, the J gene TRBJ1-2; 8 bases align to TRBD1. Germline V gene data show CDR1 as SEHNR and CDR2 as FQNEAQ (reference sequence). CDR3 length equals 12 residues. J was trimmed by 7 bases and V by 5 bases; bases with no gene match: 3. The CDR3 protein is CASSLDRGGYTF. Here the CDR3 DNA reads TGTGCCAGCAGCCTAGACAGGGGTGGCTACACCTTC.

The chain uses TRBV23-1 and TRBJ1-5; 8 nucleotides match TRBD1. TRBV23-1 is an open reading frame whose function is uncertain. V trimming: 3 bases; J trimming: 0 bases; junction bases outside the gene matches: 13. CDR3 size: 19 residues. CDR3 nucleotides: TGCGCCAGCAGTCAGTGTAGGACAGGGACCCTATATAGCAATCAGCCCCAGCATTTT. It encodes CASSQCRTGTLYSNQPQHF.

Written as DNA, the CDR3 is TGTGCCAGCAGCTTGAAAACGGGACTAGCGGGAGGTGATACGCAGTATTTT. This codes for CASSLKTGLAGGDTQYF. The chain has TRBV5-4 and TRBJ2-3; 15 nucleotides match TRBD2. Looked up from germline, CDR1 is SGHNT and CDR2 is YYREEE (reference sequence). J gave up 6 bases and V 1 base, and 6 bases lay outside the gene matches. The CDR3 covers 17 residues.